The 13 T cell receptor beta chains below were found in one sample sequenced in a study of CD8+CD57+ T cells in acquired aplastic anemia. Genomic DNA acted as the template from which TCR beta VDJ combination and CDR3 sequence profiling were carried out. TCRdb re-called the reads through MiXCR, storing one row per CDR3 protein. The table has 200,000 or so distinct CDR3 sequences, 64% seen once. Sequenced sample: sorted CD4+, CD8+, or CD8+CD57+ T cells (not recorded which) from PBMCs. These receptors were taken from a human donor with severe aplastic anemia or a healthy control (not recorded which).

The J gene is TRBJ1-3, the V gene TRBV10-2; no reliable D call. This CDR3 region has 15 residues. CDR1 is WSHSY, CDR2 SAAADI, per germline. Between the trimmed V and J ends, which lost 10 bases and 2 bases, there was a span of 18 bases. The CDR3 sequence: CATTLGKVPGNTIYF. DNA for the CDR3: TGCGCCACCACGTTGGGGAAGGTCCCTGGAAACACCATATATTTT.

This clonotype occurred a few times. This chain connects TRBV3-1 to TRBJ1-1, with TRBD1 matching 12 bases. Trimming removed 1 base from V and 5 bases from J; junction bases left unmatched: 8. The CDR3 loop spans 17 amino acids. The germline gives CDR1 LGHDT, CDR2 YNNKEL (reference sequence). The DNA of the CDR3 is TGTGCCAGCAGCCAAGTTTTGGGGACAGGGGGCGGGACTGAAGCTTTCTTT. It encodes CASSQVLGTGGGTEAFF.

The rearrangement links TRBV7-6 to TRBJ2-3, with a weak D call TRBD2 (5 bases). The CDR3 sequence is 14 residues long. V was pared by 5 bases and J by 2 bases, with 11 bases between. CDR1 and CDR2 from the germline V gene are SGHVS and FNYEAQ. CDR3: CASSVVRDTDTQYF. As DNA, the CDR3 is TGTGCCAGCAGCGTCGTCCGGGACACAGATACGCAGTATTTT.

This clonotype was recorded many times. This chain uses TRBV6-5 with TRBJ2-7; TRBD2 agrees at 7 bases. Germline V gene lookup returns CDR1 MNHEY and CDR2 SVGAGI. CDR3 length: 16 amino acids. After removal of 6 bases from V and 6 bases from J, the junction contained 17 bases not matched to a gene. In DNA form, the CDR3 reads TGTGCCAGCAGCCTCCACCTACACGGGGGAGGGGCCGAGCAGTACTTC. Amino acid sequence: CASSLHLHGGGAEQYF.

This chain links TRBV7-6 with TRBJ2-7; D perhaps matches TRBD2 (6 bases). Looked up from germline, CDR1 is SGHVS and CDR2 is FNYEAQ. V was clipped by 1 base and J by 0 bases, with 13 bases between them. This CDR3 has 16 amino acids. Here the CDR3 reads CASSLDEVGSSYEQYF. The DNA for the CDR3 is TGTGCCAGCAGCTTAGATGAAGTCGGGAGCTCCTACGAGCAGTACTTC. The variable domain in full, completed from reference TRBV7-6 and TRBJ2-7, reads GAGVSQSPRYKVTKRGQDVALRCDPISGHVSLYWYRQALGQGPEFLTYFNYEAQQDKSGLPNDRFSAERPEGSISTLTIQRTEQRDSAMYRCASSLDEVGSSYEQYFGPGTRLTVT.

The V call is TRBV12-5, the J call TRBJ1-1; TRBD1 matches 8 bases. From germline, CDR1 is LGHNT and CDR2 FRNRAP. This CDR3 has 13 residues. V trimming: 8 bases; J trimming: 4 bases; junction bases outside the gene matches: 6. DNA of the CDR3: TGTGCTAGTAGGACAGGGCGAGGCACTGAAGCTTTCTTT. Translation: CASRTGRGTEAFF. Looking up the rest from reference TRBV12-5 and TRBJ1-1 gives the full variable domain: DARVTQTPRHKVTEMGQEVTMRCQPILGHNTVFWYRQTMMQGLELLAYFRNRAPLDDSGMPKDRFSAEMPDATLATLKIQPSEPRDSAVYFCASRTGRGTEAFFGQGTRLTVV.

This chain links TRBV7-9 with TRBJ2-3, with a possible D match to TRBD1 (7 bases). CDR1 and CDR2 (germline): SEHNR, FQNEAQ (reference sequence). The length of the CDR3 is 15 residues. V was pared by 6 bases and J by 4 bases, with 17 bases between. The DNA of the CDR3 is TGTGCCAGCAGGGGGGCAGGGGGGCTCGCAGATACGCAGTATTTT. Its protein is CASRGAGGLADTQYF.

The chain uses TRBV7-6 and TRBJ2-1, with TRBD2 matching 10 bases. CDR3 length: 17 amino acids. The J segment lost 7 bases and the V segment lost 5 bases, leaving 14 bases of the junction unmatched. The V gene's germline CDR1 is SGHVS and CDR2 FNYEAQ. The CDR3 coding sequence is TGTGCCAGCAGCCAAAATGCAGGGACTAGCGTAGGTAATGAGCAGTTCTTC. As protein: CASSQNAGTSVGNEQFF.

This clonotype was seen a few times. The gene calls are TRBV20-1 and TRBJ2-7; TRBD2 matches 7 bases. Germline V lookup: CDR1 DFQATT, CDR2 SNEGSKA (reference sequence). The V and J ends lost 3 bases and 2 bases, in that order; junction bases with no gene match: 7. The CDR3 has 14 residues. The CDR3 nucleotides are TGCAGTGCTAGCCTGGGGGGGGAGACCTACGAGCAGTACTTC. Residues: CSASLGGETYEQYF.

This sequence joins TRBV7-8 and TRBJ2-7; D possibly uses TRBD1 or TRBD2 (5 bases each). CDR3 length: 15 residues. CDR1 and CDR2 from the germline V gene are SGHVS and FQNEAQ. V was clipped by 4 bases and J by 6 bases, with 19 bases between them. The CDR3 DNA is TGTGCCAGCAGCTCGGAGGCCGGGACGCAAGGCGAGCAGTACTTC. This sequence encodes CASSSEAGTQGEQYF.

A remark on this clonotype: The conserved closing phenylalanine or tryptophan is absent in this CDR3, likely reflecting a read error. The chain has TRBV19 and TRBJ1-1; TRBD1 agrees at 7 bases. V lost 7 bases, J lost 4 bases, and 9 bases stayed unmatched. Germline-derived CDR1 and CDR2 are LNHDA and SQIVND (reference sequence). This CDR3 region has 14 residues. The DNA for the CDR3 is TGTGCCAGTATTAGGGAACAGGGGTCCACTGAAGCTTTCCTT. It translates to CASIREQGSTEAFL.

This clonotype was recorded many times. The V gene is TRBV20-1, the J gene TRBJ2-7, with D perhaps TRBD1 (6 bases). Trimming pared 6 bases from V and 3 bases from J, leaving 18 bases between. This CDR3 region has 14 residues. The germline V gene encodes CDR1 DFQATT and CDR2 SNEGSKA (reference sequence). The CDR3 nucleotides are TGCAGTGCCTATACTCAGGGGTTCGGCTACGAGCAGTACTTC. Translating gives CSAYTQGFGYEQYF.

Only a few counts were recorded for this clonotype. V and J are TRBV7-8 and TRBJ2-7, with TRBD1 identical over 12 bases. From germline, CDR1 is SGHVS and CDR2 FQNEAQ. The CDR3 spans 15 residues. Germline trimming cut 3 bases from V and 6 bases from J; bases unmatched to any gene: 6. The CDR3 region is CASSLPGQGAGEQYF. The DNA for the CDR3 is TGTGCCAGCAGCTTGCCGGGACAGGGGGCTGGCGAGCAGTACTTC.